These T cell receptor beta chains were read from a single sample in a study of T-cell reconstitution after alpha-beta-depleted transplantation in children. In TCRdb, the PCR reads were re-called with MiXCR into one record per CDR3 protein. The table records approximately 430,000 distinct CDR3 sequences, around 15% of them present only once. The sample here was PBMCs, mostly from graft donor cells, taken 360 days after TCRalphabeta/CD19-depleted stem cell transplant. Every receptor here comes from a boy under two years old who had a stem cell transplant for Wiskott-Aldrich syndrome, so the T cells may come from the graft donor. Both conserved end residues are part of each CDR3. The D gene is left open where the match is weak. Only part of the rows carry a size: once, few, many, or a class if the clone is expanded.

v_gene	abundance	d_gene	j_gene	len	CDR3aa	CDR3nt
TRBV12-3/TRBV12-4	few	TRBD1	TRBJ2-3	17	CASSSGTGLSSTDTQYF	TGTGCCAGCAGTTCCGGGACAGGCCTTTCTAGCACAGATACGCAGTATTTT
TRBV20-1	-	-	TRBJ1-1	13	CSARGGGNTEAFF	TGCAGTGCTAGAGGGGGGGGGAACACTGAAGCTTTCTTT
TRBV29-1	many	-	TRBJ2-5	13	CSVGWQSKETQYF	TGCAGCGTTGGGTGGCAGTCAAAAGAGACCCAGTACTTC
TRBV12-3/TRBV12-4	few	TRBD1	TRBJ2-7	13	CASSLVLYGDRSF	TGTGCCAGCAGTTTGGTCCTATATGGGGACAGGTCCTTC
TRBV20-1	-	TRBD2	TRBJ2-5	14	CSARLTSGGKTQYF	TGCAGTGCTCGGCTTACTAGCGGGGGAAAGACCCAGTACTTC
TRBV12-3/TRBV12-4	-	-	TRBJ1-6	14	CASRSRKDNSPLHF	TGTGCCAGCAGGTCCCGTAAGGATAATTCACCCCTCCACTTT
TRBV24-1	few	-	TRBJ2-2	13	CATSDLRGGELFF	TGTGCCACCAGTGATTTGAGGGGCGGGGAGCTGTTTTTT
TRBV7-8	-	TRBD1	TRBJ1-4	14	CASSPGQGTVKLFF	TGTGCCAGCAGCCCCGGACAGGGTACGGTAAAACTGTTTTTT
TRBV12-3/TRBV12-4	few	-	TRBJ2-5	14	CASSLGQVQETQYF	TGTGCCAGCAGTTTAGGACAGGTCCAAGAGACCCAGTACTTC
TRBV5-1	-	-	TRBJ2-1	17	CASSLGPGSGSYNEQFF	TGCGCCAGCAGCTTGGGTCCAGGGTCGGGCTCCTACAATGAGCAGTTCTTC
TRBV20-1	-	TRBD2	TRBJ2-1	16	CSARTSGKVSFNEQFF	TGCAGTGCTCGGACTAGCGGGAAAGTTTCATTCAATGAGCAGTTCTTC
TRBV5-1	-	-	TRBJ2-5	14	CASSLTGARETQYF	TGCGCCAGCAGCTTAACGGGGGCGAGGGAGACCCAGTACTTC
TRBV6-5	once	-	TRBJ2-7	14	CASSYARRVNEQYF	TGTGCCAGCAGTTACGCGCGCAGGGTTAACGAGCAGTACTTC
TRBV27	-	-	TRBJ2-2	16	CASSPSDYQNTGELFF	TGTGCCAGCAGCCCCTCGGACTACCAGAACACCGGGGAGCTGTTTTTT
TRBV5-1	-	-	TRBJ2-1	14	CASSPHSGINEQFF	TGCGCCAGCAGCCCCCATAGCGGAATCAATGAGCAGTTCTTC
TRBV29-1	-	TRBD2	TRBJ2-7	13	CSVVPAGVDEQYF	TGCAGCGTTGTGCCAGCGGGAGTTGACGAGCAGTACTTC
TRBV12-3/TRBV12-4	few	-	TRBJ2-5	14	CASSLPVYQETQYF	TGTGCCAGCAGTTTGCCCGTATACCAAGAGACCCAGTACTTC
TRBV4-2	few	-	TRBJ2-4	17	CASSQERGLGAKNIQYF	TGTGCCAGCAGCCAAGAGAGGGGGTTGGGAGCCAAAAACATTCAGTACTTC
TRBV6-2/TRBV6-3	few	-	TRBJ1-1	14	CASRRTGSRTEAFF	TGTGCCAGCAGGAGAACAGGGTCTCGGACTGAAGCTTTCTTT
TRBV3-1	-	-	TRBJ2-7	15	CASSQDLAARGEQYF	TGTGCCAGCAGCCAAGATTTAGCGGCGAGAGGCGAGCAGTACTTC
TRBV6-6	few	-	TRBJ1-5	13	CASSYGGAQPQHF	TGTGCCAGCAGTTATGGGGGGGCCCAGCCCCAGCATTTT
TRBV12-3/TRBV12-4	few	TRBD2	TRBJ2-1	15	CASSFAREGLSEQFF	TGTGCCAGCAGTTTTGCCCGGGAGGGTCTTAGTGAGCAGTTCTTC
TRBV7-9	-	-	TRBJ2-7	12	CASRDQGYEQYF	TGTGCCAGCAGGGACCAGGGGTACGAGCAGTACTTC
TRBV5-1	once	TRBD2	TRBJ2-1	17	CASSLGRERISYNEQFF	TGCGCCAGCAGCTTGGGGCGGGAGAGAATCTCCTACAATGAGCAGTTCTTC
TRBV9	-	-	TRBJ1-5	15	CASSARGFGNQPQHF	TGTGCCAGCAGTGCCAGGGGATTTGGCAATCAGCCCCAGCATTTT
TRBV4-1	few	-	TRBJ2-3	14	CASSQVRSVEAQYF	TGCGCCAGCAGCCAAGTTCGTTCTGTGGAGGCGCAGTATTTT
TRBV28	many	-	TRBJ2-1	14	CASSFQLGGNEQFF	TGTGCCAGCAGTTTTCAGCTTGGAGGCAATGAGCAGTTCTTC
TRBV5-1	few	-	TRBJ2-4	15	CASSLGQSSKNIQYF	TGCGCCAGCAGCTTGGGTCAGTCTTCCAAAAACATTCAGTACTTC
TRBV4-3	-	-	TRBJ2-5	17	CASSQDATGTGQETQYF	TGCGCCAGCAGCCAAGATGCAACCGGGACTGGCCAAGAGACCCAGTACTTC
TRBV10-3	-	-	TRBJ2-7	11	CAIVNSYEQYF	TGTGCCATCGTGAACTCCTACGAGCAGTACTTC
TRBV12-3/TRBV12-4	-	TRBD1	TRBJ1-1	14	CASSSDRVRTEAFF	TGTGCCAGCAGTTCCGACAGGGTTAGGACTGAAGCTTTCTTT
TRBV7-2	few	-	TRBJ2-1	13	CASSLAWTDEQFF	TGTGCCAGCAGCTTAGCGTGGACGGATGAGCAGTTCTTC
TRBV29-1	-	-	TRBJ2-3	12	CSVEWNTDTQYF	TGCAGCGTTGAGTGGAACACAGATACGCAGTATTTT
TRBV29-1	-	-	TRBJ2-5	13	CSVIQGRGETQYF	TGCAGCGTTATACAGGGTAGAGGAGAGACCCAGTACTTC
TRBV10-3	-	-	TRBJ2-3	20	CATAAATKRPDRAGTDTQYF	TGTGCCACCGCCGCCGCTACTAAGAGACCGGATAGGGCGGGCACAGATACGCAGTATTTT
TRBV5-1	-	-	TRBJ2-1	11	CASSFREQQFF	TGCGCCAGCTCCTTTCGGGAGCAGCAGTTCTTC
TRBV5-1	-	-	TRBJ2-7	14	CASSSSQPFYEQYF	TGCGCCAGCAGCTCGAGTCAGCCTTTCTACGAGCAGTACTTC
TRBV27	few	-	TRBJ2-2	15	CASSLRGPGIGELFF	TGTGCCAGCAGTTTAAGAGGGCCTGGGATCGGGGAGCTGTTTTTT
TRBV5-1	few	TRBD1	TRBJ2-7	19	CASSLPTRLLGTGSYEQYF	TGCGCCAGCAGCTTGCCCACACGCCTACTTGGGACAGGGTCCTACGAGCAGTACTTC
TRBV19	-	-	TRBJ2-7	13	CASSIGPRYEQYF	TGTGCCAGTAGTATTGGCCCCCGGTACGAGCAGTACTTC
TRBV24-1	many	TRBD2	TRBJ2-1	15	CATSDFSSGRGEQFF	TGTGCCACCAGTGATTTTTCAAGCGGGAGAGGTGAGCAGTTCTTC
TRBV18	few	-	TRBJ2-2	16	CASSPIQRINTGELFF	TGTGCCAGCTCACCGATACAGAGGATAAACACCGGGGAGCTGTTTTTT
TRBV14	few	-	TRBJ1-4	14	CASSQLGIPEKLFF	TGTGCCAGCAGCCAACTGGGGATACCGGAAAAACTGTTTTTT
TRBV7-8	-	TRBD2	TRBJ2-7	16	CASSLKGLPKGYEQYF	TGTGCCAGCAGCTTGAAGGGACTACCTAAGGGCTACGAGCAGTACTTC
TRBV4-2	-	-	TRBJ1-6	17	CASSQGGSSSYNSPLHF	TGTGCCAGCAGCCAAGGGGGCAGCAGCTCCTATAATTCACCCCTCCACTTT
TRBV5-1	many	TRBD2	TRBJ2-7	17	CASSGRLASGLPYEQYF	TGCGCCAGCAGCGGAAGACTCGCTAGCGGGTTACCCTACGAGCAGTACTTC
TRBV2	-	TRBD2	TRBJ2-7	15	CASSEAGGRPYEQYF	TGTGCCAGCAGTGAAGCGGGCGGGAGGCCCTACGAGCAGTACTTC
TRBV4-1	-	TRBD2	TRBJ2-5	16	CASSHPLAGGGETQYF	TGCGCCAGCAGCCACCCTCTAGCGGGGGGAGGGGAGACCCAGTACTTC